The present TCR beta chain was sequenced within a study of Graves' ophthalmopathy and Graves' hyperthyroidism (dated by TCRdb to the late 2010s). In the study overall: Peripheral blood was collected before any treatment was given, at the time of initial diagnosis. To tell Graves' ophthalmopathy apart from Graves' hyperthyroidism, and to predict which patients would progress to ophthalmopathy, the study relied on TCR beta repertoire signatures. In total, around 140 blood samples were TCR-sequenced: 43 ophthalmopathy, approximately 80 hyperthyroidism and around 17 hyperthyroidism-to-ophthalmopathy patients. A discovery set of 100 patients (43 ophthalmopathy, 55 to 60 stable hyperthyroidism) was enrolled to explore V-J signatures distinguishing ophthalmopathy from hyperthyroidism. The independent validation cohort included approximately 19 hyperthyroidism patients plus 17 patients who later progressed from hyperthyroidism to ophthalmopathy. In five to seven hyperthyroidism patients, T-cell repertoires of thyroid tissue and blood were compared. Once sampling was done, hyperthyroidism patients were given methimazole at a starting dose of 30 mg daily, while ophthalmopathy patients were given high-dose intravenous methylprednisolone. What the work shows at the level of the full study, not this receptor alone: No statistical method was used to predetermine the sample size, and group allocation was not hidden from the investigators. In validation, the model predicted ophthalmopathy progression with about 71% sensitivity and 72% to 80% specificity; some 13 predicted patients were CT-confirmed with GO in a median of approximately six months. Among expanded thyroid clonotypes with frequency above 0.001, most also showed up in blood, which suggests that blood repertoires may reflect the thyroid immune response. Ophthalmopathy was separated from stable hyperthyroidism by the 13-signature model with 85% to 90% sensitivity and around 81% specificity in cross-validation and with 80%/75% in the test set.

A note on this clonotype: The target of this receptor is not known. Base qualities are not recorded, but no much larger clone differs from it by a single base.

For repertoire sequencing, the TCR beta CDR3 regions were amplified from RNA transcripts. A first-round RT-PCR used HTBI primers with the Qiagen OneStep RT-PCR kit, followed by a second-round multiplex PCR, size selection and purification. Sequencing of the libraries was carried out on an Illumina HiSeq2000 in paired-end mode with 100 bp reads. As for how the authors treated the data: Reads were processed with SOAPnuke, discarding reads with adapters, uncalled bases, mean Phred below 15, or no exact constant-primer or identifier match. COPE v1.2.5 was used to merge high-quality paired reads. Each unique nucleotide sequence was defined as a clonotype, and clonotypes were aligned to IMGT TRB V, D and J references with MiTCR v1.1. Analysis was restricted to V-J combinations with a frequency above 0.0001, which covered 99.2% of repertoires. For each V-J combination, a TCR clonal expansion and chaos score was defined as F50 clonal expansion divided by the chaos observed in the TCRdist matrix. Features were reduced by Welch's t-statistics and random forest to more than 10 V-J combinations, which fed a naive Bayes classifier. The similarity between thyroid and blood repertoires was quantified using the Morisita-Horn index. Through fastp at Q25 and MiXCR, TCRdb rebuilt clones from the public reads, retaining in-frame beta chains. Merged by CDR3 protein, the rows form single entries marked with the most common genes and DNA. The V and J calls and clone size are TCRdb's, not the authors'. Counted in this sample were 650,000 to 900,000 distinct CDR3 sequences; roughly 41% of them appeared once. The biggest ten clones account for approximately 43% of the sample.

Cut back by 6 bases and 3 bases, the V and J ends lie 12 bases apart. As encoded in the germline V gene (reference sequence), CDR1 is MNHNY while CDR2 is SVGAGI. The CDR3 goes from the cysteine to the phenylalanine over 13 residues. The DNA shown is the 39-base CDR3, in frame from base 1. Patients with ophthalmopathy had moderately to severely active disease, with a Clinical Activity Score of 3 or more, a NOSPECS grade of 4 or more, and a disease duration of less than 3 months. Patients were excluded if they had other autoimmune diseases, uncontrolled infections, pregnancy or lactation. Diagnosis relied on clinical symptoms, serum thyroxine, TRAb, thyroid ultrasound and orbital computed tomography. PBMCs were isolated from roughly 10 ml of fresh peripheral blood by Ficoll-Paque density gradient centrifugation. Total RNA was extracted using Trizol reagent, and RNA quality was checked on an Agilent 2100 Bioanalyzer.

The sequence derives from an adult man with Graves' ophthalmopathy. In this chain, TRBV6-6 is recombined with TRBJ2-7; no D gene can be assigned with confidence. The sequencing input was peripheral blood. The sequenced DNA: TGTGCCAGCAGGCCCCGGGCCGGCTACGAGCAGTACTTC. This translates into CASRPRAGYEQYF.